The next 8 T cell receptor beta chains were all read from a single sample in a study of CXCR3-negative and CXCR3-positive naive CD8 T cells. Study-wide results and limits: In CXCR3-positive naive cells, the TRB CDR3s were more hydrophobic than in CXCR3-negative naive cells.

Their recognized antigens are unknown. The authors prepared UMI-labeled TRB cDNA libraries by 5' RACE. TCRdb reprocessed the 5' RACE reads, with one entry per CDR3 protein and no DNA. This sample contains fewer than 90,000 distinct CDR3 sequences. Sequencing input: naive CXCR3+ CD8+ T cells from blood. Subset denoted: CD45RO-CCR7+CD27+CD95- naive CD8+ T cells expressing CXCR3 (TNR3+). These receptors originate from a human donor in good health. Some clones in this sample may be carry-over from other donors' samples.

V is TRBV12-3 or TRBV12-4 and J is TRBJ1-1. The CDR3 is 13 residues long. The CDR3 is CASSQTYPEGAFF.

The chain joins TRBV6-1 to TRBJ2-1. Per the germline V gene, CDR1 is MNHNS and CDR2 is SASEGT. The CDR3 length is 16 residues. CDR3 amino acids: CASSERREASYNEQFF.

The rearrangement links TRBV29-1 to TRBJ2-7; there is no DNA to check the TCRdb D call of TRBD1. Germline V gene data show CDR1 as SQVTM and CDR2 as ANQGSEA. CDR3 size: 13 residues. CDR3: CSVARDGSYEQYF.

CDR3 protein: CASSPGGNYNEQFF. The chain has TRBV27 and TRBJ2-1; TCRdb designates TRBD1, a call that cannot be tested without DNA. CDR1 and CDR2 (germline): MNHEY, SMNVEV (reference sequence). The CDR3 contains 14 residues.

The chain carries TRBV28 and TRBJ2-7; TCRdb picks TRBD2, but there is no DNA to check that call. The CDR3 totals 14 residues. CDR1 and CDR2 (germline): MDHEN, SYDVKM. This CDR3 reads CASTSGRVFYEQYF.

This chain's CDR3 is CATSREGQGFDEQYF. The chain links TRBV15 to TRBJ2-7; TCRdb lists TRBD1, though no DNA is available to test this call. This CDR3 has 15 residues. The germline gives CDR1 LNHNV, CDR2 YYDKDF (reference sequence).

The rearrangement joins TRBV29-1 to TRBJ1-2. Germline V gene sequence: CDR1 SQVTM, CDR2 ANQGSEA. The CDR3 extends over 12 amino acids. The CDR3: CSVADNNYGYTF.

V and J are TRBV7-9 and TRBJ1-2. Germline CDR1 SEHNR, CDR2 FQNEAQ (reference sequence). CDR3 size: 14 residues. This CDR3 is CASSLGQEFYGYTF.